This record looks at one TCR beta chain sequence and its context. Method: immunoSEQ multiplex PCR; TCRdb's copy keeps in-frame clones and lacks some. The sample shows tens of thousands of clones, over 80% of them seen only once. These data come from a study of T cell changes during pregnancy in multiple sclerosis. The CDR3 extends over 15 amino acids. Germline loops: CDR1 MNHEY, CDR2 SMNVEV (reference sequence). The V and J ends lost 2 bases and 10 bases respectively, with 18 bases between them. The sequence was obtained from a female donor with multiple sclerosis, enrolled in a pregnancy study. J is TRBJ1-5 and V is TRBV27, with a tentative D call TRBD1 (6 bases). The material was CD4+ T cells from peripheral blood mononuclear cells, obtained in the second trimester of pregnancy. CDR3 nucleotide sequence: TGTGCCAGCAGTTTACAACAGGGTGGGGGTGGACCCCAGCATTTT. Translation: CASSLQQGGGGPQHF.